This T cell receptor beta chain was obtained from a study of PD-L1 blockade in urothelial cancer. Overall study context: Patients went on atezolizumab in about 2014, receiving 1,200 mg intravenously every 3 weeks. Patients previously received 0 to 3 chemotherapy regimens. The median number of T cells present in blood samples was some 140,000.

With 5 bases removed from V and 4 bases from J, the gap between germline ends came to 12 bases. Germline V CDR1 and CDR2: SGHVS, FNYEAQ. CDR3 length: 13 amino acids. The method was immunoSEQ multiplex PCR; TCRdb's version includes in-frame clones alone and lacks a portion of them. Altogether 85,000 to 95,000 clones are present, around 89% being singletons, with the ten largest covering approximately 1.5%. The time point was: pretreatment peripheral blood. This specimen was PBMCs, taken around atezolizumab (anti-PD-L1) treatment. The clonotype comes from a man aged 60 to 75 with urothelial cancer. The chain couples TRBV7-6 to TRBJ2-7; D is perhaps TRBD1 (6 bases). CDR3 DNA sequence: TGTGCCAGCAGCAAAAACAGGGAATACGAGCAGTACTTC. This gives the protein CASSKNREYEQYF.